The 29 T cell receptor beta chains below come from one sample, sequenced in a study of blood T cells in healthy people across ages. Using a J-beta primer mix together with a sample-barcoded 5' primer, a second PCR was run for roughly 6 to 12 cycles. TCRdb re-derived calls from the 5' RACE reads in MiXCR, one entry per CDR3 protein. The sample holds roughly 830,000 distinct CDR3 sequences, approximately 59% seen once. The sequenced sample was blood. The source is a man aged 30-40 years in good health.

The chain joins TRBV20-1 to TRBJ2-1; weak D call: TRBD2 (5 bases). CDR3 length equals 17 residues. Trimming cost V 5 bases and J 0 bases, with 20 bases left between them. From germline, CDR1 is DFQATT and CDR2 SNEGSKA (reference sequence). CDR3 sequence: CSAVGFGGEGSYNEQFF. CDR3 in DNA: TGCAGTGCTGTTGGTTTTGGAGGCGAGGGCTCCTACAATGAGCAGTTCTTC.

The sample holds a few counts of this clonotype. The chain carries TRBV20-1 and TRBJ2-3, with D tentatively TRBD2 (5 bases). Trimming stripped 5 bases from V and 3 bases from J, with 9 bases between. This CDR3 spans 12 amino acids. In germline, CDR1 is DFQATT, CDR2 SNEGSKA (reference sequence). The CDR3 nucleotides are TGCAGTGCTCGGGGTTATACAGATACGCAGTATTTT. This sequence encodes CSARGYTDTQYF.

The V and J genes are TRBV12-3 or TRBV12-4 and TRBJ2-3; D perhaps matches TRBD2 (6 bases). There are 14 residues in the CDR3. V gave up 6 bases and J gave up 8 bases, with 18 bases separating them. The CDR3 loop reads CASSLIAVGGTQYF. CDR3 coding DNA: TGTGCCAGCAGCTTGATCGCTGTGGGGGGTACGCAGTATTTT.

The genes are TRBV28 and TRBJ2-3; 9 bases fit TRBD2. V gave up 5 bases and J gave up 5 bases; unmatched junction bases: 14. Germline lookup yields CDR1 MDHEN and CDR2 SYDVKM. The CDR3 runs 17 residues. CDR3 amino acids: CASSPIGASGEIDTQYF. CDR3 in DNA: TGTGCCAGCAGTCCGATTGGGGCTAGCGGGGAAATAGATACGCAGTATTTT. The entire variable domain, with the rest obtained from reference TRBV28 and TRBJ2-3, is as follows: DVKVTQSSRYLVKRTGEKVFLECVQDMDHENMFWYRQDPGLGLRLIYFSYDVKMKEKGDIPEGYSVSREKKERFSLILESASTNQTSMYLCASSPIGASGEIDTQYFGPGTRLTVL.

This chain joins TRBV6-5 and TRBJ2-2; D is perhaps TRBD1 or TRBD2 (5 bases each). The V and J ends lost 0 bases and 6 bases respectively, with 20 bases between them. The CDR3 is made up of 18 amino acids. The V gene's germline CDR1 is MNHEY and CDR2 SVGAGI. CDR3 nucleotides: TGTGCCAGCAGTTACTCGAGTGGTCAGGGAAGAGGGGCCGGGGAGCTGTTTTTT. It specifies CASSYSSGQGRGAGELFF.

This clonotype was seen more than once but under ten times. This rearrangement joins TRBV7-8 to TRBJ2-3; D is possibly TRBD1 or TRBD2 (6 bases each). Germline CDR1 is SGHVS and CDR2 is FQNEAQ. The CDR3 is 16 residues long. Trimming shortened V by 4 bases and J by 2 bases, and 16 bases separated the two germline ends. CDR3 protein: CASSSRGQEPTDTQYF. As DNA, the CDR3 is TGTGCCAGCAGCTCCCGGGGGCAGGAACCCACAGATACGCAGTATTTT.

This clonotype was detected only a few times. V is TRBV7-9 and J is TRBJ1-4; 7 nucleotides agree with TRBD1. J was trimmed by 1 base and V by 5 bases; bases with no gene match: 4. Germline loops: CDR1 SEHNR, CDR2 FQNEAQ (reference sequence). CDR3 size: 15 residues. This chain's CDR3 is CASSPGTVTNEKLFF. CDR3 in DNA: TGTGCCAGCAGCCCCGGGACAGTAACTAATGAAAAACTGTTTTTT.

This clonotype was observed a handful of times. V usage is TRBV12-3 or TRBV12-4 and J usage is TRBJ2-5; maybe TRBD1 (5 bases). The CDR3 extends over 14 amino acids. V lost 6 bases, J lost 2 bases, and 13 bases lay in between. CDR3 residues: CASRPTGAQETQYF. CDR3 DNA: TGTGCCAGCAGGCCAACAGGAGCACAAGAGACCCAGTACTTC.

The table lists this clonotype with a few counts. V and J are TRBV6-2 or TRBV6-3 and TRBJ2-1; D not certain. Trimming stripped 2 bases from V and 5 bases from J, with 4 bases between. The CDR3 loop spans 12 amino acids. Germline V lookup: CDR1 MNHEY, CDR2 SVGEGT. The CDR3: CASSYLDNEQFF. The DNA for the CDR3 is TGTGCCAGCAGTTACCTGGACAATGAGCAGTTCTTC.

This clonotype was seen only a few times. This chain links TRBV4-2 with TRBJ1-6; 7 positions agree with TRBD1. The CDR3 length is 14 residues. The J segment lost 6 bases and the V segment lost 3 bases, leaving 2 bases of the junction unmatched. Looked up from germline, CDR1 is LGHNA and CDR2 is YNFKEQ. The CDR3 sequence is CASSQGQTNSPLHF. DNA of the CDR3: TGTGCCAGCAGCCAGGGACAGACTAATTCACCCCTCCACTTT.

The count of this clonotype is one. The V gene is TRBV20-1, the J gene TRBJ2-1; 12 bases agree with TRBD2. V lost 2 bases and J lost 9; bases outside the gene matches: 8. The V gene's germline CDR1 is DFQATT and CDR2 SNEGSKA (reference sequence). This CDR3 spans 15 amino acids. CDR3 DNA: TGCAGTGCTAGATACCTAGCGGGGGGGCTTCGTGAGCAGTTCTTC. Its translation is CSARYLAGGLREQFF.

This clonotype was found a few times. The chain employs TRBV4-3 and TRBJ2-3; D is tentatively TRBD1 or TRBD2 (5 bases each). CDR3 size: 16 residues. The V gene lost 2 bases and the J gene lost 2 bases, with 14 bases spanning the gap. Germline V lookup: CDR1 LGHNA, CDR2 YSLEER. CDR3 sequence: CASSQRGATNTDTQYF. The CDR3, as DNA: TGCGCCAGCAGCCAAAGAGGGGCGACTAACACAGATACGCAGTATTTT.

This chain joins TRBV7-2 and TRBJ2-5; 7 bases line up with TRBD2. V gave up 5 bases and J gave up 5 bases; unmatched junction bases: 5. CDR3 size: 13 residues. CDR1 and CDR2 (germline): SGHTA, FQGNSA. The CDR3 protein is CASSRSGRETQYF. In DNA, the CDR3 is TGTGCCAGCAGCCGCTCCGGGAGGGAGACCCAGTACTTC. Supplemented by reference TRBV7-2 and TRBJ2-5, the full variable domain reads GAGVSQSPSNKVTEKGKDVELRCDPISGHTALYWYRQSLGQGLEFLIYFQGNSAPDKSGLPSDRFSAERTGGSVSTLTIQRTQQEDSAVYLCASSRSGRETQYFGPGTRLLVL.

The CDR3 is CASKQVTGRRKYGYTF. CDR3 coding DNA: TGTGCCAGCAAACAAGTGACCGGGAGACGGAAATATGGCTACACCTTC. The rearrangement links TRBV27 to TRBJ1-2, with D uncertain. Germline V gives CDR1 MNHEY, CDR2 SMNVEV (reference sequence). The CDR3 loop spans 16 amino acids. V shed 7 bases and J shed 5 bases, with 23 bases lying between them.

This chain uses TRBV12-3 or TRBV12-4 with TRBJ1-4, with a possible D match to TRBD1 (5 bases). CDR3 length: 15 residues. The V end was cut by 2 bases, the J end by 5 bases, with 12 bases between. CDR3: CASSLTPGSNEKLFF. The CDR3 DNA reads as TGTGCCAGCAGTTTAACCCCAGGGTCGAATGAAAAACTGTTTTTT.

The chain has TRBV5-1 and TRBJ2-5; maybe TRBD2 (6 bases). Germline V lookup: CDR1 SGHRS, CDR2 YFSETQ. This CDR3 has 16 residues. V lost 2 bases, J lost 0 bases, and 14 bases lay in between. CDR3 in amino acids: CASSFRSTGDQETQYF. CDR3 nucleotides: TGCGCCAGCAGCTTCCGAAGCACGGGGGACCAAGAGACCCAGTACTTC. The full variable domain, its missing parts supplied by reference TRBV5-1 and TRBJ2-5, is KAGVTQTPRYLIKTRGQQVTLSCSPISGHRSVSWYQQTPGQGLQFLFEYFSETQRNKGNFPGRFSGRQFSNSRSEMNVSTLELGDSALYLCASSFRSTGDQETQYFGPGTRLLVL.

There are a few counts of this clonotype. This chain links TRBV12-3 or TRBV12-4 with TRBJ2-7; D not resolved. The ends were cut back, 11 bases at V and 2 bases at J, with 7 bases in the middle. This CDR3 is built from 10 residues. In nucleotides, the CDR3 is TGTGCCCAGCAACCCTACGAGCAGTACTTC. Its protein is CAQQPYEQYF.

CDR3: CASSLAQPDTQYF. CDR3 nucleotide sequence: TGTGCCAGCAGCTTAGCGCAGCCAGATACGCAGTATTTT. The genes are TRBV7-8 and TRBJ2-3, with no clear D. Germline loops: CDR1 SGHVS, CDR2 FQNEAQ. Deletions cut 0 bases from V and 4 bases from J, with 5 bases between. The CDR3 consists of 13 residues.

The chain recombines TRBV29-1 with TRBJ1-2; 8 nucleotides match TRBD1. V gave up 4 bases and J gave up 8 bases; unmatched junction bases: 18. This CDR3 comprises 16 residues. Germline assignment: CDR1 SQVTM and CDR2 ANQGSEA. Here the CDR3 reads CSVAGQGAQNSRGYTF. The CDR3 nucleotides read TGCAGCGTTGCCGGGCAGGGGGCGCAGAATTCCCGCGGCTACACCTTC.

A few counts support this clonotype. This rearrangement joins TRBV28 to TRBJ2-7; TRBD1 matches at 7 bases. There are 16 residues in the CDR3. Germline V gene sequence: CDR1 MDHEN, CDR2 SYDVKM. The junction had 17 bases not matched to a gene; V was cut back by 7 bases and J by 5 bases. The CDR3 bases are TGTGCCAGCACTCCCGAATTAGACAGGGTGAGGGACGAGCAGTACTTC. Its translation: CASTPELDRVRDEQYF.

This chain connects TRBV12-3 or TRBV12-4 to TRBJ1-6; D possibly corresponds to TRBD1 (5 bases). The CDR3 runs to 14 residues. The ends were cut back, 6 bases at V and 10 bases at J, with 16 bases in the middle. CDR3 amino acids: CASRRTKLGSPLHF. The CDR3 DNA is TGTGCCAGCAGGAGGACAAAACTCGGCTCACCCCTCCACTTT.

CDR3 nucleotide sequence: TGCAGTGCTAGGGCCCCGACCTGGTACCAAGAGACCCAGTACTTC. Translating gives CSARAPTWYQETQYF. The V and J genes are TRBV20-1 and TRBJ2-5; D is undetermined. V was clipped by 3 bases and J by 0 bases, with 14 bases between them. Germline V lookup: CDR1 DFQATT, CDR2 SNEGSKA (reference sequence). The CDR3 covers 15 residues.

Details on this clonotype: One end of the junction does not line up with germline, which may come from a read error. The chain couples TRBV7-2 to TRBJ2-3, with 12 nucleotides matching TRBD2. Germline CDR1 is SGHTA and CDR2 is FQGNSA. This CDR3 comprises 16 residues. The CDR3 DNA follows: TGTGTCAGCAGCTTAGAGTGGACTAGCGGGGAAGATACGCAGTATTTT. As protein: CVSSLEWTSGEDTQYF.

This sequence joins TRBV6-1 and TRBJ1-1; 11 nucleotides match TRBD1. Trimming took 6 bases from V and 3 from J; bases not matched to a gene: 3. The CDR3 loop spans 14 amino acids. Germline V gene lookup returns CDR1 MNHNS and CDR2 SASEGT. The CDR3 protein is CASRRGQGDTEAFF. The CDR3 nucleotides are TGTGCCAGCAGGAGGGGACAGGGGGACACTGAAGCTTTCTTT.

This chain's CDR3 is CSVVQGKTEAFF. CDR3 sequence (DNA): TGCAGCGTTGTCCAGGGAAAAACTGAAGCTTTCTTT. The V and J genes are TRBV29-1 and TRBJ1-1; a weak D match, TRBD1 (5 bases). Trimming removed 4 bases at V and 5 bases at J, with 11 bases between. The CDR3 contains 12 residues. Germline V gene data show CDR1 as SQVTM and CDR2 as ANQGSEA.

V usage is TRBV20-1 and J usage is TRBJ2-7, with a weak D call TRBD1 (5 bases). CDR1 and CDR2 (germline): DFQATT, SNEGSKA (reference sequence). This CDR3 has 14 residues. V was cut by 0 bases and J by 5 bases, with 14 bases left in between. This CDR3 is CSAREGSGKNEQYF. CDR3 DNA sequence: TGCAGTGCTAGAGAGGGGTCAGGGAAGAACGAGCAGTACTTC.

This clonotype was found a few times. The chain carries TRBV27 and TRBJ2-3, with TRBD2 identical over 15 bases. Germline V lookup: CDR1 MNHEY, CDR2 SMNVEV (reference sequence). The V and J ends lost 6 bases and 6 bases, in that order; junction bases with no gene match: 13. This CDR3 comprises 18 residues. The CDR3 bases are TGTGCCAGCAGCCCGGGACTAGCGGGGGGACCGGGGTGGGATACGCAGTATTTT. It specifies CASSPGLAGGPGWDTQYF.

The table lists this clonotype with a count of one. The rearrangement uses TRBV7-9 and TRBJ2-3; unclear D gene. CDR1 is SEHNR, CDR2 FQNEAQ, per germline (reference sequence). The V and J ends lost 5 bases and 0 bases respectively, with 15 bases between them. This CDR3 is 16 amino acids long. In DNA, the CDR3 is TGTGCCAGCAGCCCCATGCCAGCCCGCAGCACAGATACGCAGTATTTT. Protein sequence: CASSPMPARSTDTQYF.

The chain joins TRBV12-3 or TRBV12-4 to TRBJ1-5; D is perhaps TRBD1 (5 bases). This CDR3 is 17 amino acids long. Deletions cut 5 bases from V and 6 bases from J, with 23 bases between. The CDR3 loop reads CASSAIGTTGETQPQHF. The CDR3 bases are TGTGCCAGCAGTGCGATAGGGACCACGGGGGAAACTCAGCCCCAGCATTTT.